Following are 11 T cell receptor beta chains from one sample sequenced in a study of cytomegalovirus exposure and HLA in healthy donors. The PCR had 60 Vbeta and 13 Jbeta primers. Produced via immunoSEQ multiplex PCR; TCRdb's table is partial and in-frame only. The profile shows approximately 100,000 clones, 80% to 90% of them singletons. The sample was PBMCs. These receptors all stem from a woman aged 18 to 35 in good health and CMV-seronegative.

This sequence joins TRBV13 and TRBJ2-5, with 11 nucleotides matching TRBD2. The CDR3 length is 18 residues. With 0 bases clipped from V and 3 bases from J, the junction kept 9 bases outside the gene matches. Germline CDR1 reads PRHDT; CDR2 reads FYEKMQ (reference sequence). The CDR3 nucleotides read TGTGCCAGCAGCTTAGGAAGGCTAGCGGGAGGAGGTGAAGAGACCCAGTACTTC. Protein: CASSLGRLAGGGEETQYF.

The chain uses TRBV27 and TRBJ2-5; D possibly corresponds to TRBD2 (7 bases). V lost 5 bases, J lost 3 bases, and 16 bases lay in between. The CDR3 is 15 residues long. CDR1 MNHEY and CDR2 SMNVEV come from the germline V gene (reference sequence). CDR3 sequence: CASSGRRGAEETQYF. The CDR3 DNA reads TGTGCCAGCAGTGGGCGTCGGGGGGCCGAAGAGACCCAGTACTTC.

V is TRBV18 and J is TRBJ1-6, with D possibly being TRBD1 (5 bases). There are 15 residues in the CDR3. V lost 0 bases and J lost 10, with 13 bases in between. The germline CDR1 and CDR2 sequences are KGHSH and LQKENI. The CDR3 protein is CASSPPDGGESPLHF. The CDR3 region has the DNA TGTGCCAGCTCACCACCGGATGGGGGGGAATCACCCCTCCACTTT.

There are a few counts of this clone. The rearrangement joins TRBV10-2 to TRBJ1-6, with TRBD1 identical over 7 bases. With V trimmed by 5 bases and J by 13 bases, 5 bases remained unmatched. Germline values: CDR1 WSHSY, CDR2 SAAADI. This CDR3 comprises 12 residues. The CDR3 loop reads CASSSGGRPLHF. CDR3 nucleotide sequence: TGCGCCAGCAGTTCAGGGGGTAGGCCCCTCCACTTT.

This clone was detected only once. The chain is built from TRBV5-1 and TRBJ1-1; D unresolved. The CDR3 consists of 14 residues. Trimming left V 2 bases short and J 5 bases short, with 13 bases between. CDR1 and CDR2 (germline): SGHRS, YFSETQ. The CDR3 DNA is TGCGCCAGCAGCTTAGGTCCAGGTCAAACTGAAGCTTTCTTT. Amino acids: CASSLGPGQTEAFF.

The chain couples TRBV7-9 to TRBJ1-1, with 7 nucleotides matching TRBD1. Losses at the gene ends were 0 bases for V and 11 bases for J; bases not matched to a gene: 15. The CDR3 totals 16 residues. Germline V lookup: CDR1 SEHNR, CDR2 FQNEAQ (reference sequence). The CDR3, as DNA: TGTGCCAGCAGCTTAGCTCCTTCTACGAGGGGGCGCGGGGCTTTCTTT. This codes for CASSLAPSTRGRGAFF.

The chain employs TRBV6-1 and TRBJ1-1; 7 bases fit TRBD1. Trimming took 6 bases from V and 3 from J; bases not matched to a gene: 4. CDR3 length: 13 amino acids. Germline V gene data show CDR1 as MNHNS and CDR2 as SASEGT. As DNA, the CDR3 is TGTGCCAGCAGCCTCGACAGGGACACTGAAGCTTTCTTT. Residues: CASSLDRDTEAFF.

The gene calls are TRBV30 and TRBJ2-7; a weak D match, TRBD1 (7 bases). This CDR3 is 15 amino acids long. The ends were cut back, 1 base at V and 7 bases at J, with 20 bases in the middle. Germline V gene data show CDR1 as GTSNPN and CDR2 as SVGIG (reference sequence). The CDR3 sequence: CAWSALDRTTGEQYF. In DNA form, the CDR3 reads TGTGCCTGGAGTGCCCTGGACAGGACTACGGGGGAGCAGTACTTC.

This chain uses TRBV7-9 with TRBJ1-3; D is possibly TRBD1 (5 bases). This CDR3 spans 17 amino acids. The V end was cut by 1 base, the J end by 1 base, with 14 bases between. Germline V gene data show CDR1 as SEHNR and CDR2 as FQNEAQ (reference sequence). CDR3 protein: CASSLGQGGISGNTIYF. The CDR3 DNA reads TGTGCCAGCAGCTTAGGGCAGGGCGGAATATCTGGAAACACCATATATTTT.

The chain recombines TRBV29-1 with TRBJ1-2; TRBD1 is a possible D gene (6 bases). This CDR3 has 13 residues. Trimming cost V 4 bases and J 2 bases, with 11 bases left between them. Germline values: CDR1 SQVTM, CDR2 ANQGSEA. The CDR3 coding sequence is TGCAGCGTTGGGGGGGGGCAGAACTATGGCTACACCTTC. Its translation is CSVGGGQNYGYTF.

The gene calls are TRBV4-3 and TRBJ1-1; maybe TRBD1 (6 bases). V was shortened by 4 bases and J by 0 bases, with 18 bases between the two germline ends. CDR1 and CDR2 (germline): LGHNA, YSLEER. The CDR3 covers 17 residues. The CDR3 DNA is TGCGCCAGCAGCCCGCACCCGACAGGCAAGGTGAACACTGAAGCTTTCTTT. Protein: CASSPHPTGKVNTEAFF.